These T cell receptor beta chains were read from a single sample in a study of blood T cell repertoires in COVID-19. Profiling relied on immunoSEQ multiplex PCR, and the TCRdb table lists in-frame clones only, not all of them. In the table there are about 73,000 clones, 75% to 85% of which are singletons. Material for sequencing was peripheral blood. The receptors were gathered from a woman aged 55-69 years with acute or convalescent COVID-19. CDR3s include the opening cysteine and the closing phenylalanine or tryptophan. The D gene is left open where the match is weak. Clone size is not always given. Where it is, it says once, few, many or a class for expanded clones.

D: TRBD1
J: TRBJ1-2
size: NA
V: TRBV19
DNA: TGTGCCAGTAGTGGCACCCGGACAGGACATGGCTACACCTTC
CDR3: CASSGTRTGHGYTF

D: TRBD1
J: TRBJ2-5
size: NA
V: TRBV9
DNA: TGTGCCAGCAGCCCGTTATTGGGACAGGCGGAGACCCAGTACTTC
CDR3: CASSPLLGQAETQYF

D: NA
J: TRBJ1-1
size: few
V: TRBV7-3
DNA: TGTGCCAGCAGCTTAACTAGGCAGGGGAACACTGAAGCTTTCTTT
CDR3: CASSLTRQGNTEAFF

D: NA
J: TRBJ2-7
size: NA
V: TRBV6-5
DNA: TGTGCCAGCAGTTACAGGGCGGGGGCGAGCTACGAGCAGTACTTC
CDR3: CASSYRAGASYEQYF

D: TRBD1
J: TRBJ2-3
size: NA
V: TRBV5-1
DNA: TGCGCCAGCAGCCGGGGACAGCTAAGTCCCACAGATACGCAGTATTTT
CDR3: CASSRGQLSPTDTQYF

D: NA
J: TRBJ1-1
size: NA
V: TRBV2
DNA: TGTGCCAGCAGTGAACGGGGGAACACTGAAGCTTTCTTT
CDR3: CASSERGNTEAFF

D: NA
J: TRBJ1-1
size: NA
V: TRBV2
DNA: TGTGCCGGCACTTCCGGGACACTGAGGACTGAAGCTTTCTTT
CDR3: CAGTSGTLRTEAFF

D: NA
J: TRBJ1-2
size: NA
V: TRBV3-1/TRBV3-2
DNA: TGTGCCAGCAGCCAATACGGGACTCCGGACGGCGGCTACACCTTC
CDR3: CASSQYGTPDGGYTF

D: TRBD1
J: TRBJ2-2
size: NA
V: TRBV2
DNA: TGTGCCAGCAGTCTTGGACAGGGGGGCACCGGGGAGCTGTTTTTT
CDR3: CASSLGQGGTGELFF

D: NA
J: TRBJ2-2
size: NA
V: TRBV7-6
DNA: TGTGCCAGCAGCTTCAGTGGAGCGAACACCGGGGAGCTGTTTTTT
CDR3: CASSFSGANTGELFF

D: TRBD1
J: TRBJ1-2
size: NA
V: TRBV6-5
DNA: TGTGCCACCGGACAGGGTGTGGGGGGGATGGGTGGCTACACCTTC
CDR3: CATGQGVGGMGGYTF

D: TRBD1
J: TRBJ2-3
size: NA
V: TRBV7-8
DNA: TGTGCCAGCAGCTTGGGACAGGGGACAGATACGCAGTATTTT
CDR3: CASSLGQGTDTQYF

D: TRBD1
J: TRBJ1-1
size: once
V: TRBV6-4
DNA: TGTGCCAGCAGTCGGACAGGGTCTGAAGCTTTCTTT
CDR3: CASSRTGSEAFF

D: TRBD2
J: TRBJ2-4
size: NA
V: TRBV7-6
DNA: TGTGCCAGCAGCGAACAGGTAGCGGGGCGTAACATTCAGTACTTC
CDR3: CASSEQVAGRNIQYF

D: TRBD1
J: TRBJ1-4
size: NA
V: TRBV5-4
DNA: TGTGCCAGCAGCATGAGACAGGGGGCTGCTAATGAAAAACTGTTTTTT
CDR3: CASSMRQGAANEKLFF

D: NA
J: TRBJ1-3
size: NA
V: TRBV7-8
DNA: TGTGCCAGCACCGAAGTGGCGGGTACCGAGTCTGGAAACACCATATATTTT
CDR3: CASTEVAGTESGNTIYF

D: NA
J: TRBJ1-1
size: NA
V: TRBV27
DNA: TGTGCCAGTTCAGACTTTCGGCAGGGGAGGGGGAACACTGAAGCTTTCTTT
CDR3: CASSDFRQGRGNTEAFF

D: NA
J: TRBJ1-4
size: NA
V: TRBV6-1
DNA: TGTGCCAGCAGTGAGATCCTGGGGCAACTTTCCGCAACTAATGAAAAACTGTTTTTT
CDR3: CASSEILGQLSATNEKLFF

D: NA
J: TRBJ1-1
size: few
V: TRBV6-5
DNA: TGTGCCAGCAGTAAGACAGCCGACGGGACTGAAGCTTTCTTT
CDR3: CASSKTADGTEAFF

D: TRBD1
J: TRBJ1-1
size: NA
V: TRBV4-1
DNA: TGCGCCAGCAGCCAACTGAGGGGACAGGGACCCGTTTTAAGGTACACTGAAGCTTTCTTT
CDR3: CASSQLRGQGPVLRYTEAFF

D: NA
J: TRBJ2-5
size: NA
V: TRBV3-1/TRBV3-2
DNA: TGTGCCAGCAGCCAAGATACGGGGGTACAAGAGACCCAGTACTTC
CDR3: CASSQDTGVQETQYF

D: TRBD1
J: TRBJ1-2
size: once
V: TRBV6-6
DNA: TGTGCCAGCAGTCCGTCGACAGGGGGTGGCTACACCTTC
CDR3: CASSPSTGGGYTF

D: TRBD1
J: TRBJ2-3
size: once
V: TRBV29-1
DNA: TGCAGCGCCCGGACTGGGACAGCTAGCACAGATACGCAGTATTTT
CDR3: CSARTGTASTDTQYF

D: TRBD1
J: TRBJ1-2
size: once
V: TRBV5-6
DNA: TGTGCCAGCAGCACCCGGGACAGGATAGCTAACTATGGCTACACCTTC
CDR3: CASSTRDRIANYGYTF

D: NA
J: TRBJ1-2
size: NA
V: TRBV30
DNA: TGTGCCTGGATTAATCCCGGGGATGGCTACACCTTC
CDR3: CAWINPGDGYTF

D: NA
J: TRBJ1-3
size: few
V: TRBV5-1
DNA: TGCGCCAGCAGCCCTCTAGTAGGAAACACCATATATTTT
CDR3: CASSPLVGNTIYF

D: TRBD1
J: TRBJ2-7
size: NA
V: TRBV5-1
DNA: TGCGCCAGCAGCTTGTCAGGGGGCATCAACGAGCAGTACTTC
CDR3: CASSLSGGINEQYF

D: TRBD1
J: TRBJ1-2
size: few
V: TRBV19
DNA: TGTGCCAGTAGTCACCGGGACAGGAAAAATGGCTACACCTTC
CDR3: CASSHRDRKNGYTF

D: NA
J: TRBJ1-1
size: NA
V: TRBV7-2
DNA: TGTGCCAGCAGCTTAGACAGTTACCTCATGAACACTGAAGCTTTCTTT
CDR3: CASSLDSYLMNTEAFF

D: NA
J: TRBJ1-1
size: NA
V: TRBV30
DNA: TGTGCCTGGAGTGTATTTAGGAGGGACACTGAAGCTTTCTTT
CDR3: CAWSVFRRDTEAFF

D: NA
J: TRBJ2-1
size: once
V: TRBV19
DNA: TGTGCCAGTAGTATCAAGACTAGATTAAGCTACAATGAGCAGTTCTTC
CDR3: CASSIKTRLSYNEQFF

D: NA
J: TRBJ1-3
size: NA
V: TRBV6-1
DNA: TGTGCCAGCAGTGCTAGTGGGTCTTACTCTGGAAACACCATATATTTT
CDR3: CASSASGSYSGNTIYF

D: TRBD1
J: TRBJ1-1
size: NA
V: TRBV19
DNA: TGTGCCAGTATGGGACAGGGATTAAACGCTTTCTTT
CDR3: CASMGQGLNAFF

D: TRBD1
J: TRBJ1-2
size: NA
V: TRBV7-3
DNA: TGTGCCAGCAGCCTTGAGGGGGCGCGGGGTGGCTACACCTTC
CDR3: CASSLEGARGGYTF

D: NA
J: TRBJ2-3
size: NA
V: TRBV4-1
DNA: TGCGCCAGCAGCCAAGGTTGGATAGCGGACCCGAGCACAGATACGCAGTATTTT
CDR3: CASSQGWIADPSTDTQYF

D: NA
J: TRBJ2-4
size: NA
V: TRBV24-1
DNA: TGTGCCACCAGTGATGCGGGGCTAAACATTCAGTACTTC
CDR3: CATSDAGLNIQYF

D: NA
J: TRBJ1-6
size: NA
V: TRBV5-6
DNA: TGTGCCAGCAGGTTACGACAGGAGAATTCACCCCTCCACTTT
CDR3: CASRLRQENSPLHF

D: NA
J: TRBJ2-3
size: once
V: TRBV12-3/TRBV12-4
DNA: TGTGCCAGCAGTTCCCCGCTAAATACGCAGTATTTT
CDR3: CASSSPLNTQYF

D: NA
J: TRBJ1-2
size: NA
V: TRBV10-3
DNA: TGTGCCATCAGTGAGTCAAAACAGGGAGTTGGCTACACCTTC
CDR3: CAISESKQGVGYTF

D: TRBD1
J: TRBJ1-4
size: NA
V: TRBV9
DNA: TGTGCCAGCAGCGACGGGACAGGGAGTGAAAAACTGTTTTTT
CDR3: CASSDGTGSEKLFF

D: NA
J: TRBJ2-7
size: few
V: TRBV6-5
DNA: TGTGCCAGCAGTTCCCCCCACGGGGACTCCTACGAGCAGTACTTC
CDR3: CASSSPHGDSYEQYF

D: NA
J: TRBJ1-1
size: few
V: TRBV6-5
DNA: TGTGCCAGCATAGAGGCAAGGGGGAACACTGAAGCTTTCTTT
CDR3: CASIEARGNTEAFF

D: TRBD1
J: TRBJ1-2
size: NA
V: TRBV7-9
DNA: TGTGCCAGCAGCTTCTCCGGGACAGACACTCGCTATGGCTACACCTTC
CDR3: CASSFSGTDTRYGYTF

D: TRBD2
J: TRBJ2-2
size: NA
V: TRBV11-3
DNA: TGTGCCAGCAGCTTAGGCAAAGGACTAGCGGCATCCGGGGAGCTGTTTTTT
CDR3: CASSLGKGLAASGELFF

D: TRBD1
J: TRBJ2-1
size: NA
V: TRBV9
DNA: TGTGCCAGCAGCGTAGACAGGGGTCCGTTGCAGTTCTTC
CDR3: CASSVDRGPLQFF

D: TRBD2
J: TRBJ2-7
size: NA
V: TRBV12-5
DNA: TGTGCTAGTGGCCTTACTAGCGGGGGCTACGAGCAGTACTTC
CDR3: CASGLTSGGYEQYF

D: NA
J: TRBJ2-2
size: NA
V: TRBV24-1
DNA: TGTGCCACCAGTGATCTCTACACCGGGGAGCTGTTTTTT
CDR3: CATSDLYTGELFF

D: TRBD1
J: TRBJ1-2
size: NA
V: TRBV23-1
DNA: TGCGCCAGCAGTCAAACGACAGGGAGCGGTGGCTACACCTTC
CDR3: CASSQTTGSGGYTF

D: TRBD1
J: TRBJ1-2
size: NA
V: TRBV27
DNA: TGTGCCAGCAGTTTTCGGACAGGGAATGGCTACACCTTC
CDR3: CASSFRTGNGYTF

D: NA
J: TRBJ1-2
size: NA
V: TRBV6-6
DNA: TGTGCCAGCAGTAGAGCCATCGGGGATAACTATGGCTACACCTTC
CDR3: CASSRAIGDNYGYTF

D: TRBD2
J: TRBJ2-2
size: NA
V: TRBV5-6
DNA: TGTGCCAGCAGCTTGGAGCGGGGGGGCCCCGGGGAGCTGTTTTTT
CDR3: CASSLERGGPGELFF

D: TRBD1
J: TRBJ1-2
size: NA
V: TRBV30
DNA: TGTGCCTGGCTAAGACAGGGGATTACCTATGGCTACACCTTC
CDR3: CAWLRQGITYGYTF

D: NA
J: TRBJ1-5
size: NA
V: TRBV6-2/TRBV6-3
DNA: TGTGCCAGCAGTCCCTCCCAGGGGCAGGCCCAGCATTTT
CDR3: CASSPSQGQAQHF

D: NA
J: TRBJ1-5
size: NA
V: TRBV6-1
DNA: TGTGCCAGCAGTGAAGCCGGTCGTCGGCAGCCCCAGCATTTT
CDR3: CASSEAGRRQPQHF

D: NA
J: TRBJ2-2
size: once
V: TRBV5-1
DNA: TGCGCCAGCAGCGTCGGGGGGCCGAACACCGGGGAGCTGTTTTTT
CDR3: CASSVGGPNTGELFF

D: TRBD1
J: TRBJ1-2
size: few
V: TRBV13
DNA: TGTGCCAGCAGCTTCGGACAGGGGAATGAACGCGGCTACACCTTC
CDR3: CASSFGQGNERGYTF

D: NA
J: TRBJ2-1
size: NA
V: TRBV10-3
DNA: TGTGCCATCCGGGCAGAAGGTAGGGGTGAGCAGTTCTTC
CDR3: CAIRAEGRGEQFF

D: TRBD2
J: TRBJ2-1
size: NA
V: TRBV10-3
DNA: TGTGCCATCTCTGGAGCTAGCGGGGGGAATGAGCAGTTCTTC
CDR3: CAISGASGGNEQFF

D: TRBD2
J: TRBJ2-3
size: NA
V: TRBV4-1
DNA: TGCGCCAGCAGCCAAGTGGGACTAGCGGGGGGTGGGACAGATACGCAGTATTTT
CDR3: CASSQVGLAGGGTDTQYF